Presented here are 5 T cell receptor beta chains from one specimen sequenced in a study of Ad26.COV2.S vaccination and SARS-CoV-2 variants. Sequencing was performed with immunoSEQ multiplex PCR; in TCRdb, only in-frame clones are kept and a portion is missing. The data hold about 450,000 clones, with roughly 89% observed a single time. Treatment given: approximately 18 received Ad26.COV2.S at low or high dose, single or two shots; roughly five received placebo; per-sample allocation not given. Samples analyzed were those drawn on day 63 after the first vaccine or placebo injection. The material was peripheral blood, obtained in a trial of Ad26.COV2.S vaccine versus placebo. These receptors originate from a person aged 18 to 59 who received the Ad26.COV2.S COVID-19 vaccine or a placebo.

The gene calls are TRBV19 and TRBJ1-1; D might be TRBD1 (5 bases). Germline CDR1 LNHDA, CDR2 SQIVND (reference sequence). The length of the CDR3 is 15 residues. V was clipped by 6 bases and J by 4 bases, with 18 bases between them. The chain's CDR3 is CASRDNGPGGTEAFF. DNA of the CDR3: TGTGCCAGTAGGGACAACGGGCCCGGCGGCACTGAAGCTTTCTTT.

In this sample, this clone turned up once. The rearrangement links TRBV19 to TRBJ2-5; D unclear. CDR1 is LNHDA and CDR2 is SQIVND in the germline V gene (reference sequence). The CDR3 has 17 residues. V lost 0 bases, J lost 4 bases, and 18 bases lay in between. The CDR3 here is CASSIDLESTHPETQYF. CDR3 coding DNA: TGTGCCAGTAGTATAGATCTTGAGAGTACCCACCCAGAGACCCAGTACTTC. The complete variable domain, with remaining parts taken from reference TRBV19 and TRBJ2-5, reads DGGITQSPKYLFRKEGQNVTLSCEQNLNHDAMYWYRQDPGQGLRLIYYSQIVNDFQKGDIAEGYSVSREKKESFPLTVTSAQKNPTAFYLCASSIDLESTHPETQYFGPGTRLLVL.

This rearrangement joins TRBV2 to TRBJ2-1, with a possible D match to TRBD2 (7 bases). The CDR3 length is 15 residues. The germline V gene encodes CDR1 SNHLY and CDR2 FYNNEI. With 7 bases removed from V and 2 bases from J, the gap between germline ends came to 15 bases. CDR3 residues: CASKRWEGAYNEQFF. The CDR3 DNA reads TGTGCCAGCAAGAGGTGGGAGGGGGCCTACAATGAGCAGTTCTTC.

This clone was recorded a few times. This rearrangement joins TRBV6-1 to TRBJ2-7; tentative D call: TRBD2 (6 bases). The germline V gene has CDR1 MNHNS and CDR2 SASEGT. The CDR3 totals 16 residues. Trimming removed 0 bases from V and 2 bases from J, with 14 bases in between. The CDR3 sequence is CASSEAQASVAYEQYV. The CDR3 DNA reads as TGTGCCAGCAGTGAAGCGCAGGCTAGCGTGGCCTACGAGCAGTACGTC.

As to this clone: Within the sample, other DNA sequences also encode this same CDR3. J is TRBJ1-5 and V is TRBV7-9, with a weak D call TRBD1 (5 bases). The CDR3 has 12 residues. CDR1 is SEHNR and CDR2 is FQNEAQ in the germline V gene (reference sequence). Trimming removed 1 base from V and 7 bases from J, with 5 bases in between. The CDR3 loop reads CASSLGDQPQHF. For the CDR3, the DNA is TGTGCCAGCAGCTTAGGGGACCAGCCCCAGCATTTT.